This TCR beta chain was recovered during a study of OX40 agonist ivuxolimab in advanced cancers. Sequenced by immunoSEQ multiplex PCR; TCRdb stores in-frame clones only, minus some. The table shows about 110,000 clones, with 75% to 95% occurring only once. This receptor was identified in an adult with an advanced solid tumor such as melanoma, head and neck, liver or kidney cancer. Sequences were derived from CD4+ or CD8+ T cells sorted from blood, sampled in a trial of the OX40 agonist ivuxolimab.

Here the CDR3 DNA reads TGTGCCAGCAGCCTACGTATGACGAACACCGGGGAGCTGTTTTTT. Its protein is CASSLRMTNTGELFF. The chain links TRBV11-1 to TRBJ2-2; D is ambiguous. Per germline, CDR1 SGHAT and CDR2 FQDESV (reference sequence). The V end lost 5 bases, the J end lost 0 bases, and 10 bases lay between the germline ends. CDR3 length equals 15 residues.